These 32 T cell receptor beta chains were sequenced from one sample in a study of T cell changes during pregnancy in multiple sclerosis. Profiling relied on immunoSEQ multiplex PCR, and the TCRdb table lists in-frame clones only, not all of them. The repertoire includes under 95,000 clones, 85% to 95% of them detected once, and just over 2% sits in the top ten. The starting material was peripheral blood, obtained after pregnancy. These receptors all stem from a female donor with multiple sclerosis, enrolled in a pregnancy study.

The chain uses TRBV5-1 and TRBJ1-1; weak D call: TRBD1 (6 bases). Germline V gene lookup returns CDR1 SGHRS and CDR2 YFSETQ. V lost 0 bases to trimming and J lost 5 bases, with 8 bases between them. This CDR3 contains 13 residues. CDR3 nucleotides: TGCGCCAGCAGCTTGGGGGGGCTAACTGAAGCTTTCTTT. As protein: CASSLGGLTEAFF.

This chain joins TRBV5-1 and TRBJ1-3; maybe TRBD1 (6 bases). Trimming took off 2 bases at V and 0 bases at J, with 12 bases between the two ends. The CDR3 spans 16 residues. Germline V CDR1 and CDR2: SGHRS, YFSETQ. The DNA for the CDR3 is TGCGCCAGCAGCTTACTACAGGGAAGCTCTGGAAACACCATATATTTT. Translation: CASSLLQGSSGNTIYF.

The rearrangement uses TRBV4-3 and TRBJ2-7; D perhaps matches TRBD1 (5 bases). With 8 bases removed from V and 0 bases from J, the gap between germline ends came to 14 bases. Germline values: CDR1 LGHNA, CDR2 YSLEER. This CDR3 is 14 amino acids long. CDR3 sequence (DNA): TGCGCCAGCGGCAAACAGCAGGGCTCCTACGAGCAGTACTTC. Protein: CASGKQQGSYEQYF.

The chain's CDR3 is CASGTGGGWEQYF. CDR3 coding DNA: TGTGCCTCCGGGACAGGGGGCGGTTGGGAGCAGTACTTC. The rearrangement joins TRBV6-1 to TRBJ2-7; 12 bases line up with TRBD1. The germline V gene encodes CDR1 MNHNS and CDR2 SASEGT. Trimming took 11 bases from V and 7 from J; bases not matched to a gene: 9. This CDR3 spans 13 amino acids.

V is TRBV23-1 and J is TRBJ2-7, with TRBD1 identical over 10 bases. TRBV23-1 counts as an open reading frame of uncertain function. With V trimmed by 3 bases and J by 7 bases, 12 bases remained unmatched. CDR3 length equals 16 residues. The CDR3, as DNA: TGCGCCAGCAGTCACTCCCCACTGACAGGGGGCGAGGAGCAGTACTTC. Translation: CASSHSPLTGGEEQYF.

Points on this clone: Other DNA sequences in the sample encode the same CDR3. Here the CDR3 DNA reads TGTGCCAGCAGCCATGGAGGGGGACTAGCGGTGTCCTACGAGCAGTACTTC. This encodes CASSHGGGLAVSYEQYF. This chain uses TRBV4-2 with TRBJ2-7; 11 bases are shared with TRBD2. The V gene's germline CDR1 is LGHNA and CDR2 YNFKEQ. The V segment lost 3 bases and the J segment 1 base; nucleotides outside the gene matches: 8. The length of the CDR3 is 17 residues.

The CDR3 nucleotides read TGTGCCAGCAGTGAAGCCTCCGGGGGGCCGGGTGGCTACACCTTC. This codes for CASSEASGGPGGYTF. The chain couples TRBV6-1 to TRBJ1-2; possibly TRBD1 for D (6 bases). Trimming pared 0 bases from V and 7 bases from J, leaving 15 bases between. Germline CDR1 and CDR2: MNHNS and SASEGT. This CDR3 region has 15 residues.

CDR3 DNA: TGTGCCAGCAGCCAAGATACGCGGAGAGTTACAGATACGCAGTATTTT. Translating gives CASSQDTRRVTDTQYF. The chain employs TRBV14 and TRBJ2-3; D not certain. The CDR3 covers 16 residues. Trimming cost V 0 bases and J 3 bases, with 13 bases left between them. Germline CDR1 SGHDN, CDR2 FVKESK.

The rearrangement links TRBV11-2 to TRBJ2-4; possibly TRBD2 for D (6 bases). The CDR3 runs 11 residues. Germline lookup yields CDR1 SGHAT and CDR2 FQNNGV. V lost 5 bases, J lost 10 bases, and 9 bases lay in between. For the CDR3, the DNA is TGTGCCAGCAGCCCTGGACTAATTCAGTACTTC. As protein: CASSPGLIQYF.

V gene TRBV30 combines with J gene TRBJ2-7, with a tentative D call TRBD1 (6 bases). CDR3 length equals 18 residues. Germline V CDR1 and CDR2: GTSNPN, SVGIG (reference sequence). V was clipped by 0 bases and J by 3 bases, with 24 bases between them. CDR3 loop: CAWSVGRQGLFPNYEQYF. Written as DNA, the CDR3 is TGTGCCTGGAGTGTAGGGCGCCAGGGGCTTTTTCCGAACTACGAGCAGTACTTC.

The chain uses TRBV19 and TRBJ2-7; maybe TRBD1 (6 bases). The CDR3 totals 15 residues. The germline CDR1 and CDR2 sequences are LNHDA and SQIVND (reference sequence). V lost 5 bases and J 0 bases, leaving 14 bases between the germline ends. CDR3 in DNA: TGTGCCAGTAGTGTCACCCCGACAGGCTCCTACGAGCAGTACTTC. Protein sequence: CASSVTPTGSYEQYF.

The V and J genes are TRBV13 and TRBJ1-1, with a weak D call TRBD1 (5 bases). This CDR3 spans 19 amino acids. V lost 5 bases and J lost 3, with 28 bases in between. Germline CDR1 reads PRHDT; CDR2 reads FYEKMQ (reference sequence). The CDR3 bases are TGTGCCAGCAGCACGGGACTGATGGTTACTGACGCCCGAGACACTGAAGCTTTCTTT. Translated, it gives CASSTGLMVTDARDTEAFF. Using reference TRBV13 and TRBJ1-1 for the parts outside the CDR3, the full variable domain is AAGVIQSPRHLIKEKRETATLKCYPIPRHDTVYWYQQGPGQDPQFLISFYEKMQSDKGSIPDRFSAQQFSDYHSELNMSSLELGDSALYFCASSTGLMVTDARDTEAFFGQGTRLTVV.

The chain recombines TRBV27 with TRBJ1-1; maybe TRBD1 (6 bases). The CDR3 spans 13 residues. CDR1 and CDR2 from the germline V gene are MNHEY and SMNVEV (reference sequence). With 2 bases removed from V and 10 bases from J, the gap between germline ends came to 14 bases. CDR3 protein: CASSLPTGEGAFF. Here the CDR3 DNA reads TGTGCCAGCAGTTTACCGACAGGTGAGGGAGCTTTCTTT.

Here the CDR3 reads CASTQITSGRAGYNEQFF. For the CDR3, the DNA is TGTGCCAGTACGCAGATTACTAGCGGGAGGGCCGGCTACAATGAGCAGTTCTTC. The chain couples TRBV19 to TRBJ2-1; TRBD2 matches at 13 bases. Germline CDR1 is LNHDA and CDR2 is SQIVND (reference sequence). Trimming cost V 7 bases and J 3 bases; bases outside gene matches: 12. CDR3 length: 18 amino acids.

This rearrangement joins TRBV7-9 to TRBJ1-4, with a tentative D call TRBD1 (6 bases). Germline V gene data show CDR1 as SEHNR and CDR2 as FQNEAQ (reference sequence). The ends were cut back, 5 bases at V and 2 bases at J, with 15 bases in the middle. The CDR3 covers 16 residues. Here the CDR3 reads CASSGGAGATNEKLFF. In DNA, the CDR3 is TGTGCCAGCAGCGGCGGCGCAGGGGCCACTAATGAAAAACTGTTTTTT.

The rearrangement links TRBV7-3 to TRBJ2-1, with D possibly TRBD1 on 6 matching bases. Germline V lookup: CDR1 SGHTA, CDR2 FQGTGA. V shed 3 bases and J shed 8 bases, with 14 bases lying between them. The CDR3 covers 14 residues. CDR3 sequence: CASSFLGAGDEQFF. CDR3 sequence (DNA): TGTGCCAGCAGCTTCTTGGGGGCTGGGGATGAGCAGTTCTTC.

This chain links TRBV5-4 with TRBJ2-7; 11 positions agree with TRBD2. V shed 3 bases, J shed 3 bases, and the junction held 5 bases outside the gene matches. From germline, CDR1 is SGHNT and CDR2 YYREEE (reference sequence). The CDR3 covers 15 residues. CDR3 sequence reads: CASSSPGLADYEQYF. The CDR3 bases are TGTGCCAGCAGCTCCCCGGGACTAGCGGACTACGAGCAGTACTTC.

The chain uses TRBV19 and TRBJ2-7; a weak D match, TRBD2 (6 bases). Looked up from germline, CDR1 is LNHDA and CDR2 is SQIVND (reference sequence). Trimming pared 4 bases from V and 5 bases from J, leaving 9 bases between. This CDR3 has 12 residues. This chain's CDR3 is CASSTGVHEQYF. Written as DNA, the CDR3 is TGTGCCAGTAGTACGGGGGTCCACGAGCAGTACTTC.

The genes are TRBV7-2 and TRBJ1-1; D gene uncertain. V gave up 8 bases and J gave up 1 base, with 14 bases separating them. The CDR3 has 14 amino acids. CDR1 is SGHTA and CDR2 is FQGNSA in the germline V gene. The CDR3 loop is CASPPGEANTEAFF. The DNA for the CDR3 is TGTGCCAGCCCGCCGGGAGAAGCGAACACTGAAGCTTTCTTT.

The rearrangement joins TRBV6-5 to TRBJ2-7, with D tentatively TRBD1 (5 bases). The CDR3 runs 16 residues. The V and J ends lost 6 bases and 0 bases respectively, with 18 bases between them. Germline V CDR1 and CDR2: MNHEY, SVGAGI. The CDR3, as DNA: TGTGCCAGCAGCTACACCTATGGGGCTAGCTCCTACGAGCAGTACTTC. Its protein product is CASSYTYGASSYEQYF.

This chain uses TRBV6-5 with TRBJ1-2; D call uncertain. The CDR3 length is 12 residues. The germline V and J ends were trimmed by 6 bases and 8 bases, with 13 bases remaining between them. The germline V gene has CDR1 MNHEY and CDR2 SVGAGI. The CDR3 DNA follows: TGTGCCAGCAGGACTGTTCTCGGGGGCTACACCTTC. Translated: CASRTVLGGYTF.

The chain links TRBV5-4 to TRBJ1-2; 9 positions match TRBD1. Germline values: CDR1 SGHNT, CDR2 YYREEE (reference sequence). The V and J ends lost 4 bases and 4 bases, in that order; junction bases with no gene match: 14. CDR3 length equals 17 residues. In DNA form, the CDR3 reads TGTGCCAGCAGCCCCACGGGCGGGACAGGGATTAGCTATGGCTACACCTTC. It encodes CASSPTGGTGISYGYTF.

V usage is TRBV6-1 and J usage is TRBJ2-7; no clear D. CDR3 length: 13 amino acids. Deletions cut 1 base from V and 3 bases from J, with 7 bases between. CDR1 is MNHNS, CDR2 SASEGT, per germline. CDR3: CASSEGGYYEQYF. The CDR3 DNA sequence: TGTGCCAGCAGTGAAGGCGGCTACTACGAGCAGTACTTC.

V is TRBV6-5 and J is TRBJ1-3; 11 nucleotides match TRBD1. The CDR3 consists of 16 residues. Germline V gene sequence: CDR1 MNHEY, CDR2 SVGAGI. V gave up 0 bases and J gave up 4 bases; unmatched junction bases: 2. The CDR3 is CASSYSWTGGGNTIYF. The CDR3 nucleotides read TGTGCCAGCAGTTACTCTTGGACAGGGGGCGGAAACACCATATATTTT.

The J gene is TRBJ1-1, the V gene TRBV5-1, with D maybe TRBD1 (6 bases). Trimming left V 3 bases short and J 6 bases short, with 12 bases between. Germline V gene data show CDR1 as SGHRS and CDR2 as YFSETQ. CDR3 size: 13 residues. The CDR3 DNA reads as TGCGCCAGCAGCTGGCAGGGGCGGGCTGAAGCTTTCTTT. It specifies CASSWQGRAEAFF.

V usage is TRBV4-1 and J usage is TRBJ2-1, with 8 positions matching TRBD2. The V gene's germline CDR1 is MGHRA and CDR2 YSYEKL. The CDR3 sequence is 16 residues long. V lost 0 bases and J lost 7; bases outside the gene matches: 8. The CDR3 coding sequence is TGCGCCAGCAGCCAAGATGGAAGCGGGAGCTGGAATGAGCAGTTCTTC. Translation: CASSQDGSGSWNEQFF.

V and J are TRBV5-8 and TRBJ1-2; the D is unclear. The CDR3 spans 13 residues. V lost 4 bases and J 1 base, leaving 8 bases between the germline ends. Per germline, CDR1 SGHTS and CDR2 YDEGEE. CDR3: CASSPGINYGYTF. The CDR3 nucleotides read TGTGCCAGCAGCCCCGGGATTAACTATGGCTACACCTTC.

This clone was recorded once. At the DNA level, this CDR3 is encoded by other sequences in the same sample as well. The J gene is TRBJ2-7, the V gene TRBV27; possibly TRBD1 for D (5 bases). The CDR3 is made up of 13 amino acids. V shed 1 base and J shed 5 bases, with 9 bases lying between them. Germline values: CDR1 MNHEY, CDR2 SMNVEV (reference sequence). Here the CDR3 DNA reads TGTGCCAGCAGTTTATTAGGGGTAAACGAGCAGTACTTC. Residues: CASSLLGVNEQYF.

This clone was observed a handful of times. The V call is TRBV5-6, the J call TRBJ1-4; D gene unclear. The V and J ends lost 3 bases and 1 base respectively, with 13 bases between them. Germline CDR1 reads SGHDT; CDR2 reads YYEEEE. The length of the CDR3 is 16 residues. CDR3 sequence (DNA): TGTGCCAGCAGCTCCCTCGCGGGGAAAACTAATGAAAAACTGTTTTTT. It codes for CASSSLAGKTNEKLFF.

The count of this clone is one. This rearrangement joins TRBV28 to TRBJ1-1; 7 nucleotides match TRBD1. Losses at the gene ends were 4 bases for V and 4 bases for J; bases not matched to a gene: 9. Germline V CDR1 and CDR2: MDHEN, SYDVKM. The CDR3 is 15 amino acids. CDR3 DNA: TGTGCCAGCAGTTCCGCCGGGACAGTGTCCACTGAAGCTTTCTTT. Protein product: CASSSAGTVSTEAFF.

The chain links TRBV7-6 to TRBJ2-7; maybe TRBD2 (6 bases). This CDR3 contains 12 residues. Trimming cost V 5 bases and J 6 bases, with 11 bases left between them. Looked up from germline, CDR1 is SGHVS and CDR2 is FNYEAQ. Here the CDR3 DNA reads TGTGCCAGCAGCCTAGGCGGGACCGAGCAGTACTTC. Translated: CASSLGGTEQYF. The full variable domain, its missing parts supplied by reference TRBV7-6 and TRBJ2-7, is GAGVSQSPRYKVTKRGQDVALRCDPISGHVSLYWYRQALGQGPEFLTYFNYEAQQDKSGLPNDRFSAERPEGSISTLTIQRTEQRDSAMYRCASSLGGTEQYFGPGTRLTVT.

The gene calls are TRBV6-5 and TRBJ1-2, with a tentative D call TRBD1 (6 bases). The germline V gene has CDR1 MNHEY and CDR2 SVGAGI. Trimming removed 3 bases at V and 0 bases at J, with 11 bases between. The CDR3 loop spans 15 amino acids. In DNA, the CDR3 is TGTGCCAGCAGTTATTACAGGGATTCTAACTATGGCTACACCTTC. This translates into CASSYYRDSNYGYTF.